A single sample is the source of the 11 T cell receptor beta chains below, sequenced in a study of cytomegalovirus exposure and HLA in healthy donors (dated by TCRdb to 2015 to 2018). Libraries were built with the immunoSEQ multiplex PCR assay. For the multiplex PCR, a mixture combining 60 forward primers for TCR Vbeta segments and 13 reverse primers for TCR Jbeta segments was used. The source is immuneACCESS, and TCRdb retained only in-frame sequences with V and J called. Part of the clones is not carried over; for the studies checked, unresolved V genes explain less than half of this, and the remainder is unexplained. Present in this sample are 100,000 to 150,000 clones, about 74% of which were seen just once. The leading ten clones occupy 4% to 5% of the sample. The sequencing sample was made of PBMCs. These receptors were collected from a woman in her fifties or sixties in good health and CMV-seropositive.

This chain uses TRBV30 with TRBJ2-6; TRBD1 matches at 7 bases. The germline CDR1 and CDR2 sequences are GTSNPN and SVGIG (reference sequence). Trimming at V came to 5 bases and at J to 0 bases, leaving 7 bases not matched to a gene. The CDR3 has 16 amino acids. CDR3 sequence: CAWRLDRDSGANVLTF. The CDR3 DNA sequence: TGTGCCTGGCGATTAGACAGGGACTCTGGGGCCAACGTCCTGACTTTC.

This clone was observed a few times. The chain is built from TRBV7-9 and TRBJ2-2; 9 positions agree with TRBD2. V lost 3 bases and J lost 2; bases outside the gene matches: 4. Per the germline V gene, CDR1 is SEHNR and CDR2 is FQNEAQ (reference sequence). The CDR3 is 16 amino acids. CDR3 in amino acids: CASSFRLADNTGELFF. CDR3 nucleotide sequence: TGTGCCAGCAGCTTTAGACTAGCGGATAACACCGGGGAGCTGTTTTTT.

Only a few counts were recorded for this clone. Other DNA sequences within the sample encode an identical CDR3. The gene calls are TRBV28 and TRBJ2-5, with 9 bases that match TRBD2. This CDR3 is built from 15 residues. Per germline, CDR1 MDHEN and CDR2 SYDVKM. CDR3 nucleotide sequence: TGTGCGTCCGTAGTTCGGCTAGCGGGGTTGGCGACCCAGTACTTC. Its translation is CASVVRLAGLATQYF.

The chain employs TRBV7-9 and TRBJ2-3; 9 bases fit TRBD2. The CDR3 covers 16 residues. Germline V gene sequence: CDR1 SEHNR, CDR2 FQNEAQ (reference sequence). After removal of 1 base from V and 1 base from J, the junction contained 3 bases not matched to a gene. CDR3 DNA: TGTGCCAGCAGCTTAGGCGGGGGGGCTCGCACAGATACGCAGTATTTT. It specifies CASSLGGGARTDTQYF.

CDR3: CASSYGQGGFSYTF. In DNA form, the CDR3 reads TGTGCCAGCAGTTACGGGCAGGGTGGGTTCAGCTACACCTTC. The rearrangement uses TRBV6-5 and TRBJ1-2; a possible D gene is TRBD1 (5 bases). Per germline, CDR1 MNHEY and CDR2 SVGAGI. V was pared by 2 bases and J by 9 bases, with 16 bases between. The CDR3 spans 14 residues.

The chain combines TRBV11-3 with TRBJ2-1, with 8 nucleotides matching TRBD2. The CDR3 extends over 17 amino acids. Germline trimming cut 0 bases from V and 9 bases from J; bases unmatched to any gene: 13. Germline-derived CDR1 and CDR2 are SGHNT and YENEEA. CDR3: CASSLDKGTGGGPEQFF. The CDR3 DNA sequence: TGTGCCAGCAGCTTAGATAAGGGGACCGGGGGGGGTCCTGAGCAGTTCTTC.

The chain uses TRBV9 and TRBJ2-7; 7 nucleotides line up with TRBD2. The germline gives CDR1 SGDLS, CDR2 YYNGEE. After removal of 3 bases from V and 3 bases from J, the junction contained 6 bases not matched to a gene. The CDR3 covers 14 residues. The CDR3 region is CASSAHTGGYEQYF. The CDR3 DNA reads TGTGCCAGCAGCGCACACACGGGAGGCTACGAGCAGTACTTC.

As to this clone: At one boundary the junction diverges from the germline segment, which might be a read error. This sequence joins TRBV7-2 and TRBJ2-5; 11 bases match TRBD2. This CDR3 region has 18 residues. Germline V gene sequence: CDR1 SGHTA, CDR2 FQGNSA. The CDR3 reads CASSLGTLAGGEGETQHF. CDR3 in DNA: TGTGCCAGCAGCTTGGGGACCCTAGCGGGGGGCGAGGGAGAGACCCAGCACTTC.

The CDR3 here is CASGTGGYTEAFF. CDR3 nucleotides: TGTGCCAGCGGGACAGGGGGCTACACTGAAGCTTTCTTT. This chain joins TRBV13 and TRBJ1-1, with 12 nucleotides matching TRBD1. The CDR3 runs to 13 residues. CDR1 PRHDT and CDR2 FYEKMQ come from the germline V gene (reference sequence). V lost 8 bases, J lost 3 bases, and 1 base stayed unmatched. The variable domain in full, with the rest retrieved from reference TRBV13 and TRBJ1-1, is AAGVIQSPRHLIKEKRETATLKCYPIPRHDTVYWYQQGPGQDPQFLISFYEKMQSDKGSIPDRFSAQQFSDYHSELNMSSLELGDSALYFCASGTGGYTEAFFGQGTRLTVV.

The V and J genes are TRBV10-2 and TRBJ2-5; 7 bases are a match to TRBD1. The end of the DNA fits TRBJ2-7 better, so the J call may be wrong. The CDR3 contains 13 residues. Germline-derived CDR1 and CDR2 are WSHSY and SAAADI. For the CDR3, the DNA is TGCGCCAGCAGACGGGACAGCTCCTACGAGCAGTACTTC. Protein sequence: CASRRDSSYEQYF.

The chain links TRBV2 to TRBJ2-3; the D gene is possibly TRBD1 (6 bases). V lost 9 bases and J 1 base, leaving 14 bases between the germline ends. The CDR3 is 14 amino acids. The germline gives CDR1 SNHLY, CDR2 FYNNEI. CDR3 in DNA: TGTGCCAGTAAACAGGGAGAGGGCACAGATACGCAGTATTTT. Protein sequence: CASKQGEGTDTQYF.